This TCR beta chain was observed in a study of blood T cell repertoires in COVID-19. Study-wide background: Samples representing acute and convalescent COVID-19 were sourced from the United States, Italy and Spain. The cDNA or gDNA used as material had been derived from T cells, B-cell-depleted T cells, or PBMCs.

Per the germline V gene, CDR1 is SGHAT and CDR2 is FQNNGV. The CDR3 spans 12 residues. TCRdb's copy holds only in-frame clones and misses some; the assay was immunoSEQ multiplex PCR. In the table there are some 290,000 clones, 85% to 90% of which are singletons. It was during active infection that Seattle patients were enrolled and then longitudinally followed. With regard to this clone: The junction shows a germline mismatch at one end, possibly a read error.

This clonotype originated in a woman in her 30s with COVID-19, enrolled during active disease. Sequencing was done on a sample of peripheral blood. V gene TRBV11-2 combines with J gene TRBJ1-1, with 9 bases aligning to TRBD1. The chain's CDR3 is CASSFGTGGPLF. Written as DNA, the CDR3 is TGTGCCAGCAGCTTCGGAACAGGGGGCCCGCTCTTT.